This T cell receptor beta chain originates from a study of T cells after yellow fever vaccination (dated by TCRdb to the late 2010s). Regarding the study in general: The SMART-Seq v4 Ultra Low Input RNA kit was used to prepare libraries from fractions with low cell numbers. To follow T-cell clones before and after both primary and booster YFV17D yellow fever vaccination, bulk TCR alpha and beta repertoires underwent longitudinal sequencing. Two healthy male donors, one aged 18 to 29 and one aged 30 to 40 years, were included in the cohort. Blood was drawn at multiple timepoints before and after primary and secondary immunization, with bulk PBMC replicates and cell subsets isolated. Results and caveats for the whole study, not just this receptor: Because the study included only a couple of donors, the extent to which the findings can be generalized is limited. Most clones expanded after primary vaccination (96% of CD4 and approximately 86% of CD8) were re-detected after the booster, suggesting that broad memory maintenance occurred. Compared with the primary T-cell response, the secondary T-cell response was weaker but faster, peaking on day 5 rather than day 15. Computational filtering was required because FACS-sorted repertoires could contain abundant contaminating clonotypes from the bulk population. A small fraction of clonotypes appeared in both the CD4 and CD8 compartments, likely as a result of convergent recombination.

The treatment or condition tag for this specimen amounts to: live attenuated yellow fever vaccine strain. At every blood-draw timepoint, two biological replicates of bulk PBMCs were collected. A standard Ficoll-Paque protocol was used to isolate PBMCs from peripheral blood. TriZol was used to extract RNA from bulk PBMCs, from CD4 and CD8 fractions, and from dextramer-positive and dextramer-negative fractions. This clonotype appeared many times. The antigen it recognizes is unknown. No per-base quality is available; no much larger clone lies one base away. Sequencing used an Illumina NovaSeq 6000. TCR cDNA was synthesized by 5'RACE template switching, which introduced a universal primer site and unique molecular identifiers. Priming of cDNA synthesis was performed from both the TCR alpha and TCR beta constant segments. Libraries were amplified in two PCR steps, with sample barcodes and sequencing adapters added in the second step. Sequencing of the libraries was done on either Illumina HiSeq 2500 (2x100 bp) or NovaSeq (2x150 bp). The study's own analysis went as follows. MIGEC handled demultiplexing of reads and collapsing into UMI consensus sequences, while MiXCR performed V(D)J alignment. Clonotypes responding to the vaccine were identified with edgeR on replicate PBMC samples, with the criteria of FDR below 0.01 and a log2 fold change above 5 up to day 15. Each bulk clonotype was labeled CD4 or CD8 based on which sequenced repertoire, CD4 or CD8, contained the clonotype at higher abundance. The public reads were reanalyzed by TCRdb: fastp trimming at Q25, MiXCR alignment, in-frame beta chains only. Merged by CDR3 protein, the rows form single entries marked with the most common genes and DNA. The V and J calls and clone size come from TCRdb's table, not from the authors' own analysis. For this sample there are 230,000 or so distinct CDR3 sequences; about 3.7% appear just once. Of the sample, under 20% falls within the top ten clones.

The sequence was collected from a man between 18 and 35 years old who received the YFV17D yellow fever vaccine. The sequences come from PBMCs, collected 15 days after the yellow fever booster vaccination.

The CDR3 reads as follows: CASSLFHREGETQYF. Here is the DNA: TGTGCCAGCAGCCTCTTCCACAGGGAAGGAGAGACCCAGTACTTC. The chain was built from TRBV5-5 and TRBJ2-5, with TRBD1 tentatively as D gene (6 bases match). The CDR3 holds 15 amino acids from the cysteine to the phenylalanine. Only CDR3 DNA remains: 45 bases, in frame from the first base. According to the germline V gene (reference sequence), CDR1 reads SGHKS and CDR2 reads YYEKEE. Trimming takes 4 bases from V and 4 bases from J, and the germline ends sit 17 bases apart.